The clone carrying this TCR beta chain qualifies as large. The antigen is unknown. TRBV12-4/TRBJ1-2 clonotypes were amplified with adaptor-ligated barcode primers. TCRdb itself ran the multiplex PCR reads through MiXCR, one entry per CDR3 protein. In the table there are a few hundred distinct CDR3 sequences, roughly 30% of which are singletons. Germline trimming cut 5 bases from V and 6 bases from J; bases unmatched to any gene: 15. This CDR3 is 16 amino acids long. Findings and caveats of the study: Under 2.3% of tumor Treg sequences matched blood Tregs or memory cells. Tumor memory CD4+ T cell TCR gene usage clustered with blood and lymph node memory CD4+ cells and lymph node naive CD4+ cells. Tumor Treg TCRs overlapped most with tumor naive CD4+ cells.

Treg sorting used a CD4+CD25+CD127-/low gate. The material sequenced was tumor-infiltrating Tregs sorted from the breast tumor. This clonotype was sampled from a female donor with breast cancer. V and J are TRBV12-3 or TRBV12-4 and TRBJ1-2; 7 bases map to TRBD1. CDR3 nucleotide sequence: TGTGCCAGCAGTCCCGGTTTTGACAGGGAAATGCATGGCTACACCTTC. Amino acids: CASSPGFDREMHGYTF.